This T cell receptor (beta chain) emerged from a study of OX40 agonist ivuxolimab in advanced cancers. The protocol was immunoSEQ multiplex PCR, while the TCRdb copy is restricted to in-frame clones and leaves out a portion. Here the sample spans roughly 9,800 clones, 60% to 80% being singletons. The CDR3 has 14 amino acids. Germline V CDR1 and CDR2: SGHDN, FVKESK. V was trimmed by 3 bases and J by 1 base, leaving 7 bases between them. This material consisted of CD4+ or CD8+ T cells sorted from blood, taken in a trial of the OX40 agonist ivuxolimab. The TCR was taken from an adult with an advanced solid tumor such as melanoma, head and neck, liver or kidney cancer. The rearrangement joins TRBV14 to TRBJ2-1; D is undetermined. The CDR3 sequence: CASSQVRSYNEQFF. The DNA of the CDR3 is TGTGCCAGCAGCCAGGTCAGGTCCTACAATGAGCAGTTCTTC.